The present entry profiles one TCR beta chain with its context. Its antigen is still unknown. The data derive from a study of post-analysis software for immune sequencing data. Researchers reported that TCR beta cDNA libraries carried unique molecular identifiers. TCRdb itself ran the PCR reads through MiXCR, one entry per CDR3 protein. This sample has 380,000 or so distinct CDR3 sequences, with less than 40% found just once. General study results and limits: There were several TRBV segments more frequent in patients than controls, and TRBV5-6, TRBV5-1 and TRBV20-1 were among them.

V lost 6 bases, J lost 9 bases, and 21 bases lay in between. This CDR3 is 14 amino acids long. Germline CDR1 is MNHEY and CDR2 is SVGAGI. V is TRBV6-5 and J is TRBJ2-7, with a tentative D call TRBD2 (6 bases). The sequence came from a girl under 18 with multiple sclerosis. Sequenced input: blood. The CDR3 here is CASRGRDATSGQYF. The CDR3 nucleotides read TGTGCCAGCAGGGGGCGGGACGCTACGAGCGGGCAGTACTTC.